The T cell receptor (beta chain) under discussion was sequenced for a study of blood T cell repertoires in COVID-19. CDR3 length: 15 amino acids. Germline V gene lookup returns CDR1 SGHTA and CDR2 FQGNSA. The V end lost 2 bases, the J end lost 0 bases, and 9 bases lay between the germline ends. Profiling relied on immunoSEQ multiplex PCR, and the TCRdb table lists in-frame clones only, not all of them. The sample lists about 180,000 clones, over 75% occurring once. Each recovered donor of Cohort 3 presented with two negative PCRs, clearance, or symptom resolution. Sequences were obtained from PBMCs or T cells enriched from blood (not recorded which). The clonotype originates from a woman aged 18-35 years who had recovered from COVID-19. V usage is TRBV7-2 and J usage is TRBJ2-3, with a tentative D call TRBD1 (5 bases). In DNA form, the CDR3 reads TGTGCCAGCAGCTTACAGGGTAGAAGCACAGATACGCAGTATTTT. This sequence encodes CASSLQGRSTDTQYF.